This record covers a single TCR beta chain. Its antigen is unidentified. The data derive from a study of neoadjuvant anti-PD-1 for oral cavity cancer. About the research overall: Before surgery, most patients got three to four biweekly 3 mg/kg nivolumab doses. Patients without progression received a fourth nivolumab dose around day 43, then surgical resection on days 50-56.

Clones were read by immunoSEQ multiplex PCR, and TCRdb kept only the in-frame ones, dropping some. Of 80,000 to 95,000 clones listed, approximately 80% were seen once; the top ten hold about 3.1%. Study-wide findings and caveats: With three patients per group, TCR findings need larger cohorts.

V was trimmed by 5 bases and J by 5 bases, leaving 7 bases between them. There are 11 residues in the CDR3. Germline V gene sequence: CDR1 DFQATT, CDR2 SNEGSKA (reference sequence). The V gene is TRBV20-1, the J gene TRBJ2-1; D gene unclear. This material consisted of PBMCs, taken before nivolumab (anti-PD-1) treatment. The origin of this receptor is a person aged 40 to 85 with oral cavity squamous cell carcinoma. CDR3 nucleotide sequence: TGCAGTGCTTATGGGGACAATGAGCAGTTCTTC. Protein: CSAYGDNEQFF.